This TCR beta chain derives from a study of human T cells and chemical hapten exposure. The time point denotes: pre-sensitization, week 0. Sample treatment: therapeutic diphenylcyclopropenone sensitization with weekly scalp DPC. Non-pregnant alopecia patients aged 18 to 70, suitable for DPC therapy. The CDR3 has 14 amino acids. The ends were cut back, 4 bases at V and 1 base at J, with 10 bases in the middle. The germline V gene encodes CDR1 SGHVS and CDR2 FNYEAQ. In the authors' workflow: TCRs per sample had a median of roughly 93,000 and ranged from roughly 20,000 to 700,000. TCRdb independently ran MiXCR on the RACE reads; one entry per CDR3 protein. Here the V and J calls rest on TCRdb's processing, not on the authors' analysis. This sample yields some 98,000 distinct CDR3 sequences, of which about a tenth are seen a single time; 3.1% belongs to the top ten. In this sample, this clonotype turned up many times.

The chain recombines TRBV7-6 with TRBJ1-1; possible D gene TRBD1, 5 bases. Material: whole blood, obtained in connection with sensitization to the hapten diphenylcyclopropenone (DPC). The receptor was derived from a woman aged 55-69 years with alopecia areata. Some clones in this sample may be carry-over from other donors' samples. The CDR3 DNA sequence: TGTGCCAGCAGCTCTCGAAGGGGGAACACTGAAGCTTTCTTT. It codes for CASSSRRGNTEAFF. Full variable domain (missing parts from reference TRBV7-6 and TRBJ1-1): GAGVSQSPRYKVTKRGQDVALRCDPISGHVSLYWYRQALGQGPEFLTYFNYEAQQDKSGLPNDRFSAERPEGSISTLTIQRTEQRDSAMYRCASSSRRGNTEAFFGQGTRLTVV.